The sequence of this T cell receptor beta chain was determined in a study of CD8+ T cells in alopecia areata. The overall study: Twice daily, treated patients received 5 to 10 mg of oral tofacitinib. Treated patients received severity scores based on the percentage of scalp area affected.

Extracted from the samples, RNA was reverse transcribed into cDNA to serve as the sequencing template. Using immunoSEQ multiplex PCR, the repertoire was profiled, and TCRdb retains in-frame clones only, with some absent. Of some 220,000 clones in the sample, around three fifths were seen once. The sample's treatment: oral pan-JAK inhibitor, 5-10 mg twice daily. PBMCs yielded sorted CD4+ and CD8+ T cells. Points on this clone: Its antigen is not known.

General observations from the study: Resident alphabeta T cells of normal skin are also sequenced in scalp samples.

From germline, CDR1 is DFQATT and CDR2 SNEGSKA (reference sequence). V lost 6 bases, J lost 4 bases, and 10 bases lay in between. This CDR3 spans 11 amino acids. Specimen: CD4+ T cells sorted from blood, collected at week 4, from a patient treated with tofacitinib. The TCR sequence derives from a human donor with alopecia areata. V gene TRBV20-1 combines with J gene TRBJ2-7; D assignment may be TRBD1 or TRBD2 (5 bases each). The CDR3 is CSAGRGYEQYF. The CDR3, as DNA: TGCAGTGCGGGACGGGGTTACGAGCAGTACTTC.